This TCR beta chain was documented in a study of identical twins. TCRdb re-called the 5' RACE reads with MiXCR, one entry per CDR3 protein. The sample holds about 720,000 distinct CDR3 sequences, over 15% seen once. This clonotype was seen a few times. This same sample was also taken into another study, of T cells expressing NK-cell markers. That source notes: It was from sorted CD3+CD56+NKG2C+, CD3+CD56+NKG2C- and CD3+CD56-NKG2C+ T cells that TCR beta repertoires came. For several experiments, T cell sorting was restricted to the alpha-beta TCR population by means of an anti-gamma-delta TCR antibody. The CD3+CD56-NKG2C+ fraction of a few donors was also led by these clonotypes.

This receptor was identified in a woman aged 18 to 35 in good health. Sequenced: PBMCs.

The DNA of the CDR3 is TGTGCCAGCAGTTATGTAGGGGACTACAATGAGCAGTTCTTC. It translates to CASSYVGDYNEQFF. The chain couples TRBV6-2 or TRBV6-3 to TRBJ2-1, with D possibly matching TRBD1 (5 bases). The germline V gene encodes CDR1 MNHEY and CDR2 SVGEGT. V was clipped by 3 bases and J by 3 bases, with 9 bases between them. The CDR3 sequence is 14 residues long.